The following is a TCR beta chain sequence with its context. The data originate from a study of cytomegalovirus exposure and HLA in healthy donors. Study in general: A preliminary data release comprised about 85 million unique TCRs obtained from HLA-typed donors.

V lost 4 bases to trimming and J lost 9 bases; unmatched junction nucleotides: 10. CDR1 is SGHRS and CDR2 is YFSETQ in the germline V gene. The CDR3 consists of 15 residues. The PCR had 60 Vbeta and 13 Jbeta primers. Here immunoSEQ multiplex PCR was the method, and the copy in TCRdb shows in-frame clones only, minus some. Of under 150,000 clones in the sample, 55% to 65% were seen once. The clonotype originates from a woman aged 40 to 49 in good health and CMV-seropositive. This chain joins TRBV5-1 and TRBJ2-5; 12 positions agree with TRBD1. The sequenced material came from PBMCs. CDR3 nucleotide sequence: TGCGCCAGCAGCACCGGGACAGGGGGCTTGGGGGCCCAGTACTTC. The encoded protein is CASSTGTGGLGAQYF.